A single TCR beta chain is shown here with its context. Antigen: not known. TCRdb's table, derived via immunoSEQ multiplex PCR, lists solely in-frame clones and lacks some. The sample yields about 100,000 clones, 70% to 90% seen once. CDR1 is MNHEY and CDR2 is SMNVEV in the germline V gene (reference sequence). The CDR3 has 16 amino acids. The V end was cut by 5 bases, the J end by 1 base, with 15 bases between. The data derive from a study of T cell responses to AZD1222 COVID-19 vaccine. General study findings and limits: White British donors predominated, females outnumbered males, and clonal diversity was possibly underestimated. Spike-specific TCRs gained breadth and depth after people received two AZD1222 doses. Repertoire sampling happened only post peak T cell response.

The chain combines TRBV27 with TRBJ1-5; D may be TRBD1 (5 bases). The sequence came from an adult in good health. Sequenced material: peripheral blood, taken on day 0 of AZD1222 vaccination. The CDR3 coding sequence is TGTGCCAGCAGTCGACAGAACCCTCAGAGCAATCAGCCCCAGCATTTT. Translating it yields CASSRQNPQSNQPQHF.